Listed below are T cell receptor beta chains from one sample, sequenced in a study of T cells in Graves' hyperthyroidism and ophthalmopathy. MiXCR was run by TCRdb on the multiplex PCR reads, yielding one entry per CDR3 protein. The sample carries 450,000 to 550,000 distinct CDR3 sequences, approximately 24% recorded once. Sequenced: blood. The origin of the receptors is a woman aged 25 to 39 with Graves' ophthalmopathy. CDR3s include the opening cysteine and the closing phenylalanine or tryptophan. The D gene is left open where the match is weak. Clone size is shown for a subset of rows, as once, few, many or a class of expanded clone.

D gene	V gene	J gene	clone size	CDR3 protein	CDR3 DNA
-	TRBV6-2/TRBV6-3	TRBJ1-5	many	CASSSGTSSRYSNQPQHF	TGTGCCAGCAGTTCCGGGACGTCAAGCCGGTATAGCAATCAGCCCCAGCATTTT
TRBD1	TRBV7-9	TRBJ1-5	many	CASSPTGTDNQPQHF	TGTGCCAGCAGCCCGACCGGGACAGACAATCAGCCCCAGCATTTT
-	TRBV27	TRBJ2-7	many	CASSSGHSLYEQYF	TGTGCCAGCAGCTCGGGACACTCACTCTACGAGCAGTACTTC
-	TRBV15	TRBJ1-2	few	CATSWGPTVPEGYTF	TGTGCCACCAGCTGGGGACCGACAGTGCCGGAAGGCTACACCTTC
-	TRBV29-1	TRBJ2-5	many	CSVEDQVWQGGETQYF	TGCAGCGTTGAAGATCAGGTTTGGCAGGGGGGGGAGACCCAGTACTTC
TRBD1	TRBV28	TRBJ1-1	-	CASSLNPGQGANTEAFF	TGTGCCAGCAGTTTAAACCCCGGACAGGGGGCGAACACTGAAGCTTTCTTT
-	TRBV13	TRBJ1-1	few	CASSLFLVNEAFF	TGTGCCAGCAGCTTATTTCTCGTGAATGAAGCTTTCTTT
TRBD1	TRBV28	TRBJ2-7	many	CASSFQGQGEQYF	TGTGCCAGCAGTTTTCAGGGACAGGGCGAGCAGTACTTC
TRBD2	TRBV2	TRBJ2-2	many	CASQGLAGRVTGELFF	TGTGCCAGTCAGGGACTAGCGGGTAGGGTCACCGGGGAGCTGTTTTTT
-	TRBV7-9	TRBJ2-5	many	CASSPPEGEETQYF	TGTGCCAGCAGCCCCCCAGAGGGGGAAGAGACCCAGTACTTC
TRBD2	TRBV6-2/TRBV6-3	TRBJ2-7	many	CASVRGGTYEQYF	TGTGCCAGCGTACGGGGGGGGACCTACGAGCAGTACTTC
-	TRBV12-3/TRBV12-4	TRBJ1-1	few	CASSVGVGEAFF	TGTGCCAGCTCAGTTGGGGTTGGTGAAGCTTTCTTT
TRBD1	TRBV6-5	TRBJ2-7	-	CASSYSRGPTYEQYF	TGTGCCAGCAGTTACTCGAGGGGGCCAACCTACGAGCAGTACTTC
TRBD1	TRBV27	TRBJ2-2	-	CASSHPGQGYIRELFF	TGTGCCAGCAGCCACCCCGGACAGGGCTATATCAGGGAGCTGTTTTTT
TRBD1	TRBV27	TRBJ1-1	many	CASSLTGIYTEAFF	TGTGCCAGCAGTTTGACAGGGATTTACACTGAAGCTTTCTTT
TRBD1	TRBV9	TRBJ1-5	few	CASSGGTVPQPQHF	TGTGCCAGCAGCGGTGGGACAGTACCTCAGCCCCAGCATTTT